The T cell receptor (beta chain) described here comes from a study of blood T cells in healthy people across ages. The CDR3 has 11 amino acids. Per germline, CDR1 MNHEY and CDR2 SVGEGT. V lost 7 bases and J lost 7, with 10 bases in between. Combining a sample-barcoded 5' primer with a J-beta primer mix, a second PCR ran for roughly 7 to 11 cycles. Each cDNA molecule carried a tag from a template-switch adaptor that contained 12 random nucleotides. MiXCR, run by TCRdb on the 5' RACE reads, gives a single entry per CDR3 protein. This table has 700,000 to 850,000 distinct CDR3 sequences, 36% appearing once. Study observations and caveats: Among T cells, TCR beta diversity per million cells dropped roughly linearly as age rose. Changes in expanded clonotypes were possibly confounded, as the CMV status of donors was unknown.

Individuals who donated were healthy Caucasians from Russia aged roughly 6 to 90. On this clonotype: The target antigen is unknown.

The origin of this receptor is a man aged 18 to 29 in good health. The rearrangement links TRBV6-2 or TRBV6-3 to TRBJ2-5; D may match TRBD1 or TRBD2 (5 bases each). Source material: blood. CDR3 DNA: TGTGCCAGCAACGGGGCCGGGACCCAGTACTTC. Amino acid sequence: CASNGAGTQYF.